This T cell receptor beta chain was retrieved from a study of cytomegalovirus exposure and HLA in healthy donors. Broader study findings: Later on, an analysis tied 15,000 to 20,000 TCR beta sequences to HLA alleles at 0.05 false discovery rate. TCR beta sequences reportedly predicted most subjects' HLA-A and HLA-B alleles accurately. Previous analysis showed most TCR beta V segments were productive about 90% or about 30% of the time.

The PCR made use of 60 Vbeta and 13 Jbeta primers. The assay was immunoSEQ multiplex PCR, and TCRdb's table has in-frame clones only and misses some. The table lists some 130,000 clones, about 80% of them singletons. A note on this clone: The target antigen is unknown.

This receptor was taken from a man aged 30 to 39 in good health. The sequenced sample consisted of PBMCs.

The DNA for the CDR3 is TGTGCCAGCAGCCGGTGGGTCGGGCGGGAGGCCGGGAATGAGCAGTTCTTC. Residues: CASSRWVGREAGNEQFF. The chain links TRBV4-2 to TRBJ2-1, with 8 bases identical to TRBD2. This CDR3 spans 17 amino acids. The V and J ends lost 4 bases and 7 bases, in that order; junction bases with no gene match: 15. The germline V gene has CDR1 LGHNA and CDR2 YNFKEQ.